The 9 T cell receptor beta chains presented below share a single source sample, sequenced in a study of blood T cell repertoires in COVID-19. The repertoire was sequenced with immunoSEQ multiplex PCR; TCRdb's copy has only in-frame clones and lacks some. The sample has around 130,000 clones, around 83% seen once. Sequences were obtained from peripheral blood. These receptor sequences come from a human donor in a cohort sampled during active COVID-19.

The chain carries TRBV29-1 and TRBJ1-5; D uncertain. CDR3 length: 12 amino acids. From germline, CDR1 is SQVTM and CDR2 ANQGSEA. Trimming shortened V by 7 bases and J by 4 bases, and 11 bases separated the two germline ends. The CDR3 here is CSASDFNQPQHF. CDR3 bases: TGCAGCGCTTCGGACTTTAATCAGCCCCAGCATTTT.

J is TRBJ2-2 and V is TRBV13, with 9 nucleotides matching TRBD2. Germline CDR1 is PRHDT and CDR2 is FYEKMQ (reference sequence). V shed 5 bases and J 5 bases; nucleotides not matched to a gene: 3. The CDR3 has 14 amino acids. CDR3 sequence (DNA): TGTGCCAGCAGCCCCGCGGGGGGGACCGGGGAGCTGTTTTTT. As protein: CASSPAGGTGELFF.

This clone was found once. The chain has TRBV6-2 or TRBV6-3 and TRBJ1-2; 9 positions match TRBD1. The length of the CDR3 is 14 residues. Germline values: CDR1 MNHEY, CDR2 SVGEGT. V shed 2 bases, J shed 2 bases, and the junction held 0 bases outside the gene matches. CDR3 coding DNA: TGTGCCAGCAGTTACGGGACAGGGAACTATGGCTACACCTTC. Residues: CASSYGTGNYGYTF.

This clone was detected only once. The genes are TRBV7-9 and TRBJ1-2; 7 nucleotides line up with TRBD1. The CDR3 length is 15 residues. The J segment lost 7 bases and the V segment lost 5 bases, leaving 13 bases of the junction unmatched. Looked up from germline, CDR1 is SEHNR and CDR2 is FQNEAQ (reference sequence). CDR3 sequence reads: CASSQFETGFGGYTF. CDR3 bases: TGTGCCAGCAGCCAATTCGAGACAGGGTTTGGTGGCTACACCTTC. Combining the CDR3 with reference TRBV7-9 and TRBJ1-2 gives the whole variable domain DTGVSQNPRHKITKRGQNVTFRCDPISEHNRLYWYRQTLGQGPEFLTYFQNEAQLEKSRLLSDRFSAERPKGSFSTLEIQRTEQGDSAMYLCASSQFETGFGGYTFGSGTRLTVV.

The V call is TRBV6-1, the J call TRBJ2-1; no firm D call. The CDR3 sequence is 12 residues long. Germline-derived CDR1 and CDR2 are MNHNS and SASEGT. Between the trimmed V and J ends, which lost 2 bases and 5 bases, there was a span of 4 bases. CDR3 DNA: TGTGCCAGCAGTGAAATTAACAATGAGCAGTTCTTC. It is translated as CASSEINNEQFF.

This rearrangement joins TRBV7-2 to TRBJ2-7; weak D call: TRBD1 (5 bases). CDR1 is SGHTA, CDR2 FQGNSA, per germline. V was pared by 3 bases and J by 4 bases, with 13 bases between. The CDR3 spans 14 residues. CDR3 nucleotides: TGTGCCAGCAGCTTTGGCCAGGGCCCTTACGAGCAGTACGTC. Encoded protein: CASSFGQGPYEQYV.

The chain combines TRBV9 with TRBJ1-3, with 8 positions matching TRBD1. Trimming took 4 bases from V and 4 from J; bases not matched to a gene: 7. From germline, CDR1 is SGDLS and CDR2 YYNGEE. The CDR3 runs 15 residues. The CDR3 sequence is CASSPGGRLGNTIYF. Here the CDR3 DNA reads TGTGCCAGCAGCCCAGGGGGCAGACTAGGAAACACCATATATTTT.

This clone appeared a few times. In DNA form, the CDR3 reads TGCGCCAGCAGCCAAGGATTGACAGCCTCCCTCCACTTT. This codes for CASSQGLTASLHF. The chain employs TRBV4-3 and TRBJ1-6; perhaps TRBD1 as D (5 bases). Trimming removed 1 base from V and 14 bases from J, with 12 bases in between. The CDR3 length is 13 residues. The germline V gene encodes CDR1 LGHNA and CDR2 YSLEER.

The V call is TRBV6-5, the J call TRBJ1-4; D may be TRBD1 (5 bases). This CDR3 is 13 amino acids long. Germline CDR1 reads MNHEY; CDR2 reads SVGAGI. V was trimmed by 1 base and J by 8 bases, leaving 8 bases between them. The CDR3 DNA reads as TGTGCCAGCAGTTACTTAGGGGAAGAAAAACTGTTTTTT. Its protein is CASSYLGEEKLFF.